These 11 T cell receptor beta chains were all obtained from the same sample, sequenced in a study of cytomegalovirus exposure and HLA in healthy donors. Primers for the PCR totalled 60 Vbeta and 13 Jbeta. The protocol was immunoSEQ multiplex PCR, while the TCRdb copy is restricted to in-frame clones and leaves out a portion. The sample records more than 85,000 clones, over 65% being singletons. The specimen sequenced was PBMCs. Receptors were obtained from a middle-aged man in good health and CMV-seropositive.

The rearrangement uses TRBV27 and TRBJ2-7; possibly TRBD2 for D (6 bases). Deletions cut 5 bases from V and 0 bases from J, with 14 bases between. Germline assignment: CDR1 MNHEY and CDR2 SMNVEV (reference sequence). The CDR3 runs 15 residues. The CDR3 DNA is TGTGCCAGCAGTCCCGGGGGACCGAGCTCCTACGAGCAGTACTTC. Translation: CASSPGGPSSYEQYF.

V usage is TRBV2 and J usage is TRBJ1-6, with 10 nucleotides matching TRBD1. Germline V gene data show CDR1 as SNHLY and CDR2 as FYNNEI. With V trimmed by 2 bases and J by 9 bases, 4 bases remained unmatched. The CDR3 is 15 amino acids. The CDR3 nucleotides are TGTGCCAGCAGTGAAAGAGGACAGGGGGGTTCACCCCTCCACTTT. It yields the protein CASSERGQGGSPLHF.

This clone was picked up a small number of times. The chain couples TRBV5-4 to TRBJ1-2, with D perhaps matching TRBD1 (5 bases). Per the germline V gene, CDR1 is SGHNT and CDR2 is YYREEE (reference sequence). CDR3 size: 12 residues. V was trimmed by 0 bases and J by 13 bases, leaving 13 bases between them. CDR3: CASSLADGGRTF. CDR3 coding DNA: TGTGCCAGCAGCTTGGCCGACGGGGGACGCACCTTC. The full variable domain, completed using reference TRBV5-4 and TRBJ1-2, is ETGVTQSPTHLIKTRGQQVTLRCSSQSGHNTVSWYQQALGQGPQFIFQYYREEENGRGNFPPRFSGLQFPNYSSELNVNALELDDSALYLCASSLADGGRTFGSGTRLTVV.

This clone was recorded a few times. This chain uses TRBV10-2 with TRBJ2-3; weak D call: TRBD2 (6 bases). The germline CDR1 and CDR2 sequences are WSHSY and SAAADI. The CDR3 spans 15 residues. Trimming removed 6 bases from V and 0 bases from J, with 13 bases in between. CDR3 protein: CASRTGVGSTDTQYF. The CDR3, as DNA: TGCGCCAGCAGGACGGGGGTGGGTAGCACAGATACGCAGTATTTT.

The V call is TRBV7-8, the J call TRBJ2-5; 10 bases are shared with TRBD2. The DNA end favors TRBJ2-7, so the J call may be wrong. CDR3 length equals 17 residues. CDR1 and CDR2 from the germline V gene are SGHVS and FQNEAQ. As DNA, the CDR3 is TGTGCCAGCAGCTTAGTCGGTAGCGGGGGGAAATCCTACGAGCAGTACTTC. Amino acid sequence: CASSLVGSGGKSYEQYF.

This clone was seen only a few times. The rearrangement uses TRBV29-1 and TRBJ2-5; D uncertain. V lost 0 bases to trimming and J lost 4 bases, with 3 bases between them. Germline lookup yields CDR1 SQVTM and CDR2 ANQGSEA. This CDR3 contains 11 residues. DNA of the CDR3: TGCAGCGTTGAAGATCGAGAGACCCAGTACTTC. This encodes CSVEDRETQYF.

The chain uses TRBV18 and TRBJ2-1; no firm D call. V was shortened by 2 bases and J by 12 bases, with 17 bases between the two germline ends. CDR3 size: 14 residues. Looked up from germline, CDR1 is KGHSH and CDR2 is LQKENI. Here the CDR3 DNA reads TGTGCCAGCTCACCAACCCCTGTCGTACTCCGGCAGTTCTTC. It specifies CASSPTPVVLRQFF.

This chain links TRBV11-3 with TRBJ2-7; D may be TRBD1 (6 bases). The V and J ends lost 6 bases and 4 bases respectively, with 16 bases between them. The germline CDR1 and CDR2 sequences are SGHNT and YENEEA. The CDR3 is 14 amino acids. CDR3 DNA: TGTGCCAGCAGTCGAGATACAGGGTTATACGAGCAGTACTTC. Residues: CASSRDTGLYEQYF.

The chain has TRBV5-1 and TRBJ2-7; 11 bases align to TRBD1. CDR1 is SGHRS and CDR2 is YFSETQ in the germline V gene. The CDR3 runs 17 residues. V was clipped by 4 bases and J by 2 bases; unmatched bases: 11. CDR3 in amino acids: CASSASGTGGPPYEQYF. Here the CDR3 DNA reads TGCGCCAGCAGCGCATCCGGGACAGGGGGTCCACCCTACGAGCAGTACTTC.

V usage is TRBV2 and J usage is TRBJ1-3; D gene ambiguous. With 6 bases removed from V and 0 bases from J, the gap between germline ends came to 15 bases. This CDR3 spans 16 amino acids. The germline V gene encodes CDR1 SNHLY and CDR2 FYNNEI. The CDR3: CASRLVAVSSGNTIYF. In nucleotides, the CDR3 is TGTGCCAGCAGGTTGGTGGCGGTGAGCTCTGGAAACACCATATATTTT.

The chain couples TRBV5-4 to TRBJ1-1; D is uncertain. The CDR3 is 14 amino acids. Germline V gene lookup returns CDR1 SGHNT and CDR2 YYREEE (reference sequence). Trimming cost V 1 base and J 4 bases, with 11 bases left between them. This CDR3 reads CASSLPGLGTEAFF. Written as DNA, the CDR3 is TGTGCCAGCAGCTTGCCGGGTCTGGGCACTGAAGCTTTCTTT. Full variable domain (missing parts from reference TRBV5-4 and TRBJ1-1): ETGVTQSPTHLIKTRGQQVTLRCSSQSGHNTVSWYQQALGQGPQFIFQYYREEENGRGNFPPRFSGLQFPNYSSELNVNALELDDSALYLCASSLPGLGTEAFFGQGTRLTVV.